This T cell receptor beta chain was sequenced for a study of cytomegalovirus exposure and HLA in healthy donors. The primer mix had 60 Vbeta and 13 Jbeta primers. Assay: immunoSEQ multiplex PCR; the TCRdb copy retains only in-frame clones and omits some. Of 200,000 or so clones listed, about four fifths are singletons. The CDR3 has 13 amino acids. From germline, CDR1 is KGHSH and CDR2 LQKENI. V dropped 6 bases and J dropped 4 bases, with 10 bases sitting between them. This chain uses TRBV18 with TRBJ1-5, with D perhaps TRBD1 (6 bases). Sequencing input: PBMCs. This sequence originates from a woman in her twenties or thirties in good health and CMV-seropositive. The CDR3 coding sequence is TGTGCCAGCTCCGGGACACCAAATCAGCCCCAGCATTTT. It specifies CASSGTPNQPQHF.